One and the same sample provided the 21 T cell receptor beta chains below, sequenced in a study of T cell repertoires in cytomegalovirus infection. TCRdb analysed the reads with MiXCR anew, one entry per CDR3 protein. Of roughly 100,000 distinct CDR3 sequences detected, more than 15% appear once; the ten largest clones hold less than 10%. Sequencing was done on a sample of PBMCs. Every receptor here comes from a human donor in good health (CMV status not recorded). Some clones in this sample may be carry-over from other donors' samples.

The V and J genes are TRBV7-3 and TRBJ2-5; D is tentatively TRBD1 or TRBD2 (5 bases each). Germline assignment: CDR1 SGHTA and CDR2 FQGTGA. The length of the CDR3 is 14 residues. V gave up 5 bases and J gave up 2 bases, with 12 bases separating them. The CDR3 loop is CASSRGPNQETQYF. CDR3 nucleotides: TGTGCCAGCAGCCGGGGACCCAATCAAGAGACCCAGTACTTC.

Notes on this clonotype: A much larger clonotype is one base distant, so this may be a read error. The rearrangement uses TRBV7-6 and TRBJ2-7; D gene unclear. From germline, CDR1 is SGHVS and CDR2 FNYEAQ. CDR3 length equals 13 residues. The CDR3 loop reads CTSSSNQEGEQYF. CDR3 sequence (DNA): TGTACCAGCAGTTCAAATCAGGAAGGCGAGCAGTACTTC.

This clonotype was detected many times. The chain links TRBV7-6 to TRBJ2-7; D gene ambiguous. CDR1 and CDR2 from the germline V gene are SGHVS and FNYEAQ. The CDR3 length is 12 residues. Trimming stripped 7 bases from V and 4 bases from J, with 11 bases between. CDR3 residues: CASIGIEYEQYF. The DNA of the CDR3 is TGTGCCAGCATAGGGATAGAATACGAGCAGTACTTC.

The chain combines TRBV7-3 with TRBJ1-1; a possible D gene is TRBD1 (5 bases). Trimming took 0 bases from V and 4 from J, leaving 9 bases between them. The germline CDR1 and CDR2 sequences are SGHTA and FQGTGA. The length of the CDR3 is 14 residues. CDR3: CASSLTPGSTEAFF. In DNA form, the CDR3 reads TGTGCCAGCAGCTTAACCCCAGGGAGCACTGAAGCTTTCTTT.

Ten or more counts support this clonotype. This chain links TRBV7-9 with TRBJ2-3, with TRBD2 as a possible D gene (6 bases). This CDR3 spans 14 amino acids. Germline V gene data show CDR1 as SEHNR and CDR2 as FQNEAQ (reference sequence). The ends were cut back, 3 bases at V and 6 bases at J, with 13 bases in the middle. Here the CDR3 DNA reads TGTGCCAGCAGCTTGACGGGGGTGGCGGATACGCAGTATTTT. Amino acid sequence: CASSLTGVADTQYF. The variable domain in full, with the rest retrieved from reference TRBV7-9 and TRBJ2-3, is DTGVSQNPRHKITKRGQNVTFRCDPISEHNRLYWYRQTLGQGPEFLTYFQNEAQLEKSRLLSDRFSAERPKGSFSTLEIQRTEQGDSAMYLCASSLTGVADTQYFGPGTRLTVL.

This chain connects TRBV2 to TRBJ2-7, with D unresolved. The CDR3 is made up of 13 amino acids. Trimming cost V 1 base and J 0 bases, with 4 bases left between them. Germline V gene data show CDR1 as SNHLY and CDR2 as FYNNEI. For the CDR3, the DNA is TGTGCCAGCAGTGAAGTGCACTCCTACGAGCAGTACTTC. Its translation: CASSEVHSYEQYF. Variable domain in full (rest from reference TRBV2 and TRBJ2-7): EPEVTQTPSHQVTQMGQEVILRCVPISNHLYFYWYRQILGQKVEFLVSFYNNEISEKSEIFDDQFSVERPDGSNFTLKIRSTKLEDSAMYFCASSEVHSYEQYFGPGTRLTVT.

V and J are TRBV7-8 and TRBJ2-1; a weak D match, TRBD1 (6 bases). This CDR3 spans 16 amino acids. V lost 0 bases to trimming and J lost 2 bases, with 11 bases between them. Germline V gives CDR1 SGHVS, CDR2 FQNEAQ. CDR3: CASSLAGASTYNEQFF. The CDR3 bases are TGTGCCAGCAGCTTAGCGGGGGCCAGCACCTACAATGAGCAGTTCTTC.

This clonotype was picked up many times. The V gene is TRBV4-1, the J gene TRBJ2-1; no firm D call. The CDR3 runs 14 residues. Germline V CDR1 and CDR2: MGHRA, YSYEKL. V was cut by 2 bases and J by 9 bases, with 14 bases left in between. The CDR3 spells CASSQPRPLTEQFF. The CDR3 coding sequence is TGCGCCAGCAGCCAACCGCGGCCCTTGACTGAGCAGTTCTTC.

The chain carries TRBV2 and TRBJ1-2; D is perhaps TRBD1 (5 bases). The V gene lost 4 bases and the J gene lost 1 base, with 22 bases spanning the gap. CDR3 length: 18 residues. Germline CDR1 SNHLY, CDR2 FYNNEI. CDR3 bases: TGTGCCAGCAGTGTGACATTAGCGGGGGGAATCCTTAACTATGGCTACACCTTC. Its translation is CASSVTLAGGILNYGYTF.

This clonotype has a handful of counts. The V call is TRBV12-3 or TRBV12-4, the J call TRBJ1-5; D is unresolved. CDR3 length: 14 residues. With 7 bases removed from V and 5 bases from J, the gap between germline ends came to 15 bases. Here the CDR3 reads CASTLTGMDQPQHF. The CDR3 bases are TGTGCCAGCACCCTGACCGGGATGGATCAGCCCCAGCATTTT.

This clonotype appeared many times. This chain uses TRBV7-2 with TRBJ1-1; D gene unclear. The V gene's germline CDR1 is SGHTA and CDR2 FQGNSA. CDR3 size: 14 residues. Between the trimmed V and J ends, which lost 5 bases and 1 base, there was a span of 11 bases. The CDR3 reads CASSPQLSNTEAFF. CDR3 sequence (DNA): TGTGCCAGCAGCCCACAGCTATCGAACACTGAAGCTTTCTTT. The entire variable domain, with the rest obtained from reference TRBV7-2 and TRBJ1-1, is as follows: GAGVSQSPSNKVTEKGKDVELRCDPISGHTALYWYRQSLGQGLEFLIYFQGNSAPDKSGLPSDRFSAERTGGSVSTLTIQRTQQEDSAVYLCASSPQLSNTEAFFGQGTRLTVV.

This CDR3 is CASWRRSPLHF. As DNA, the CDR3 is TGTGCCAGCTGGCGCAGGTCACCCCTCCACTTT. This chain links TRBV19 with TRBJ1-6, with D uncertain. This CDR3 is built from 11 residues. Germline V gene data show CDR1 as LNHDA and CDR2 as SQIVND (reference sequence). Trimming shortened V by 9 bases and J by 10 bases, and 10 bases separated the two germline ends.

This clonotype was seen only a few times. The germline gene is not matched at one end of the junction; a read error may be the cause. CDR3 nucleotides: TGTGCCAGCAGCTTTGGTGGCGGGGGGTCCCGGGAGACCCAGTACTTC. Its protein is CASSFGGGGSRETQYF. V usage is TRBV5-3 and J usage is TRBJ2-5; 8 bases line up with TRBD2. TRBV5-3 is annotated as an ORF whose role is uncertain. The CDR3 contains 16 residues.

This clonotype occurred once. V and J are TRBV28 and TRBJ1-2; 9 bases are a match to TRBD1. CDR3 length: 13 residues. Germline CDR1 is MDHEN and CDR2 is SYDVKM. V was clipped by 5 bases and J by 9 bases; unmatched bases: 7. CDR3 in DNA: TGTGCCAGCAGTCCCCGCAACAGGGGGCGCTACACCTTC. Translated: CASSPRNRGRYTF.

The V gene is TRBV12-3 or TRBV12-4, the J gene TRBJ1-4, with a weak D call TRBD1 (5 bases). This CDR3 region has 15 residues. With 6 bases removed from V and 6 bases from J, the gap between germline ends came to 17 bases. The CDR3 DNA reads TGTGCCAGCAGCCGACATTCAGGGCGCCATGAAAAACTGTTTTTT. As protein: CASSRHSGRHEKLFF.

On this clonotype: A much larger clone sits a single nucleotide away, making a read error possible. This CDR3 reads CASSQGAPSTDTQYF. Here the CDR3 DNA reads TGTGCCAGCAGCCAAGGGGCTCCTAGCACAGATACGCAGTATTTT. This rearrangement joins TRBV7-9 to TRBJ2-3; D is perhaps TRBD1 (5 bases). Germline values: CDR1 SEHNR, CDR2 FQNEAQ (reference sequence). This CDR3 is built from 15 residues. V gave up 5 bases and J gave up 0 bases, with 12 bases separating them. Full variable domain (missing parts from reference TRBV7-9 and TRBJ2-3): DTGVSQNPRHKITKRGQNVTFRCDPISEHNRLYWYRQTLGQGPEFLTYFQNEAQLEKSRLLSDRFSAERPKGSFSTLEIQRTEQGDSAMYLCASSQGAPSTDTQYFGPGTRLTVL.

CDR3 amino acids: CASLTLWETQYF. In DNA, the CDR3 is TGTGCCAGCCTCACCCTGTGGGAGACCCAGTACTTC. The rearrangement links TRBV6-1 to TRBJ2-5; D unresolved. Germline V gives CDR1 MNHNS, CDR2 SASEGT. This CDR3 has 12 amino acids. Trimming removed 8 bases at V and 5 bases at J, with 12 bases between.

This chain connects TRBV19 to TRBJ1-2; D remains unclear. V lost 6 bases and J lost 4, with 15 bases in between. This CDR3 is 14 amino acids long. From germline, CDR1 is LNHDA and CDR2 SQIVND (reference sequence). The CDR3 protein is CASRGDAGSYGYTF. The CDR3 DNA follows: TGTGCCAGTAGAGGCGACGCCGGTAGCTATGGCTACACCTTC.

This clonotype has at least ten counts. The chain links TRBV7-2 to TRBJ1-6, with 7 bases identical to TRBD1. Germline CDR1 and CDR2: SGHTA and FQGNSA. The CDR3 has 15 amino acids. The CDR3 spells CAPDVRGASNSPLHF. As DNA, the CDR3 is TGTGCGCCCGACGTCAGGGGGGCAAGTAATTCACCCCTCCACTTT.

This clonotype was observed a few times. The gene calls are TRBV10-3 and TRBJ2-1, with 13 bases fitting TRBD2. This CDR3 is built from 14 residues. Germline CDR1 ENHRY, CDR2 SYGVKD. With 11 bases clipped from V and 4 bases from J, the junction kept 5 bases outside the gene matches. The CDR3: CAFGLAGVYNEQFF. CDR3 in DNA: TGTGCCTTCGGACTAGCGGGGGTTTACAATGAGCAGTTCTTC.

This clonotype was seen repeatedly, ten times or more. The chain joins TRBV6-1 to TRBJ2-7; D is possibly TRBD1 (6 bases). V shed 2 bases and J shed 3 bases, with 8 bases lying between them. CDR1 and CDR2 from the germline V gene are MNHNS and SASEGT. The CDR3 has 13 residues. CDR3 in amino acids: CASSEPDSYEQYF. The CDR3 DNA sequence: TGTGCCAGCAGTGAACCGGACAGCTACGAGCAGTACTTC.